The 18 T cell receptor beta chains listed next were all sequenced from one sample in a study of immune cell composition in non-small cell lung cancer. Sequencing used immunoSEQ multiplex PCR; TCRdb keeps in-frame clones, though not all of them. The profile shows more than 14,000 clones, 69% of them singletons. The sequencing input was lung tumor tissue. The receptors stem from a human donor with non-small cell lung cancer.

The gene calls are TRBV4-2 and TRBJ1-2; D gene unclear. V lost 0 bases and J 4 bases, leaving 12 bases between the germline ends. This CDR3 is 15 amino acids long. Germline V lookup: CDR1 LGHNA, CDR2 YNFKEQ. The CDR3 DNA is TGTGCCAGCAGCCAAGACCCCTCAGAGGCCTATGGCTACACCTTC. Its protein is CASSQDPSEAYGYTF.

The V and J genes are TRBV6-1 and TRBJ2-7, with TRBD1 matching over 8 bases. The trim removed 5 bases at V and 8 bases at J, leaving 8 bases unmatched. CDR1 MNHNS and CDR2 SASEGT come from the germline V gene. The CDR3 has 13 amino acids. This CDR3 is CASSLIGQGKQYF. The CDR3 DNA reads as TGTGCCAGCAGTTTAATAGGACAGGGTAAGCAGTACTTC.

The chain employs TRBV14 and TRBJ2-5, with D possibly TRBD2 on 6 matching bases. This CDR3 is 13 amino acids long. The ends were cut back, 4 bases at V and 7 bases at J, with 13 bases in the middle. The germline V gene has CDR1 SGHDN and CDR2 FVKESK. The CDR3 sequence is CASSPRLVGTQYF. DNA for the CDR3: TGTGCCAGCAGCCCCCGACTAGTGGGGACCCAGTACTTC.

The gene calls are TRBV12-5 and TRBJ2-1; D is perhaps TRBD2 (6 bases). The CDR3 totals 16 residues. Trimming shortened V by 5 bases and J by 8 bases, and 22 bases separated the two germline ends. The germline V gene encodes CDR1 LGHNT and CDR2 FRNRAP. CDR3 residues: CASGLKSKLASDEQFF. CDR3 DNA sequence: TGTGCTAGTGGTCTCAAAAGCAAACTAGCTAGCGATGAGCAGTTCTTC.

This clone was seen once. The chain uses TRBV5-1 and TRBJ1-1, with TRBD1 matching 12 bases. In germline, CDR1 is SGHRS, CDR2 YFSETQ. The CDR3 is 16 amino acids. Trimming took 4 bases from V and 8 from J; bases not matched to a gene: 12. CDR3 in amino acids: CASSMRDRGPIEEAFF. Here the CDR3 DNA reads TGCGCCAGCAGCATGCGGGACAGGGGGCCAATAGAGGAAGCTTTCTTT.

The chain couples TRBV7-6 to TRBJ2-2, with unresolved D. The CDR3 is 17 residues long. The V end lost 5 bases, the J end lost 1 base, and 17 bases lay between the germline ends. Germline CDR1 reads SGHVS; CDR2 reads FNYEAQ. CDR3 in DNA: TGTGCCAGCAGCCCACCGCTAATTGCCCTGAACACCGGGGAGCTGTTTTTT. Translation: CASSPPLIALNTGELFF.

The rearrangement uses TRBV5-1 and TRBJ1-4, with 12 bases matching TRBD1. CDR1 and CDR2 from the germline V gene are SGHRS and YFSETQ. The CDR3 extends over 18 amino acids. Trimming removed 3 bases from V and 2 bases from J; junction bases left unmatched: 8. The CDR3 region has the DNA TGCGCCAGCAGCTCGCCAGAGGGACAGGGGGCCACTAATGAAAAACTGTTTTTT. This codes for CASSSPEGQGATNEKLFF.

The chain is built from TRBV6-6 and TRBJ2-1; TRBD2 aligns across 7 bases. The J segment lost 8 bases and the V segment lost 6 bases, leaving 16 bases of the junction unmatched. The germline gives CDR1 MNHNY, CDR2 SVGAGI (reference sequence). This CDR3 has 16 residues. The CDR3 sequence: CASRAPSVGGRDEQFF. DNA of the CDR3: TGTGCCAGCAGAGCTCCGTCGGTCGGGGGGAGGGATGAGCAGTTCTTC.

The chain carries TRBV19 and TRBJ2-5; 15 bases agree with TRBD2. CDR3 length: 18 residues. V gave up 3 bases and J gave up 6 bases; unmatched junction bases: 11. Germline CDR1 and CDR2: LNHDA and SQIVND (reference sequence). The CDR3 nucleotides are TGTGCCAGTAGTATGCCGGGACTAGCGGGGGGCTTGAGACAGACCCAGTACTTC. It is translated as CASSMPGLAGGLRQTQYF.

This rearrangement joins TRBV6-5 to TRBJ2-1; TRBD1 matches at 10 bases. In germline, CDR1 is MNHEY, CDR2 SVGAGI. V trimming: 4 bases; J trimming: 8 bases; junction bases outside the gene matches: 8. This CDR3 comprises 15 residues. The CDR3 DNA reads TGTGCCAGCAGTTTCGGCGACAGGGGGCTGGATGAGCAGTTCTTC. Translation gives CASSFGDRGLDEQFF.

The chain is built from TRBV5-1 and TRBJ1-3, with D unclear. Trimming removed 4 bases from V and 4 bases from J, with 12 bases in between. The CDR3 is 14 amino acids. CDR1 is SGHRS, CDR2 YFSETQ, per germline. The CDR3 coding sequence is TGCGCCAGCAGCCCCGACCCGACAGGAAACACCATATATTTT. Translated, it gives CASSPDPTGNTIYF.

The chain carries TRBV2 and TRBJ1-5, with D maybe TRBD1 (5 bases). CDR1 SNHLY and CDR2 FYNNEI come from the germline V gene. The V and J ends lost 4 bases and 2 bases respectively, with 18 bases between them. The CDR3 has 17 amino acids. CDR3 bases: TGTGCCAGCAGTGTGGTGTCGGGGGGGAGTCGCAATCAGCCCCAGCATTTT. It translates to CASSVVSGGSRNQPQHF.

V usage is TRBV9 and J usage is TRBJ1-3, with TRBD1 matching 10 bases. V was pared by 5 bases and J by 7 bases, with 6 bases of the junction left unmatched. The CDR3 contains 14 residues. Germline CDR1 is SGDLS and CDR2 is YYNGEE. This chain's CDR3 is CASSGTGDLNTIYF. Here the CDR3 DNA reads TGTGCCAGCAGTGGGACAGGGGATTTGAACACCATATATTTT.

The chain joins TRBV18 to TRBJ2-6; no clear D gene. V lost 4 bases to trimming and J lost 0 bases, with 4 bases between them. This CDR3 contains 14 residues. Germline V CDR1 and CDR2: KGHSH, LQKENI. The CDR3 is CASSLSSGANVLTF. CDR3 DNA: TGTGCCAGCTCACTGAGCTCTGGGGCCAACGTCCTGACTTTC.

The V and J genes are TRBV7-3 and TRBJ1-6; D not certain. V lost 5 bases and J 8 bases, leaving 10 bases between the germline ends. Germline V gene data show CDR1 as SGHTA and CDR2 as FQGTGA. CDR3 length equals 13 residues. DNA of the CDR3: TGTGCCAGCAGCCCTGGGAGGTATTCACCCCTCCACTTT. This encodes CASSPGRYSPLHF.

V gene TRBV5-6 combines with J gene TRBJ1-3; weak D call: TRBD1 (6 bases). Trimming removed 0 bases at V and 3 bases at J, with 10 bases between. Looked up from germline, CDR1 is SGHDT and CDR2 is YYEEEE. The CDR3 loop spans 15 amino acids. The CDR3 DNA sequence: TGTGCCAGCAGCTTGGCCTTCAGGGGTGGAAACACCATATATTTT. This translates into CASSLAFRGGNTIYF.

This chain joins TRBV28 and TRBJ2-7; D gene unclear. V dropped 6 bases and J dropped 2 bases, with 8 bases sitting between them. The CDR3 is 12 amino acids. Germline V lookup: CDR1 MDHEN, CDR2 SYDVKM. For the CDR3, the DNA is TGTGCCAGCAGCCTTCTAGCCTACGAGCAGTACTTC. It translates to CASSLLAYEQYF.

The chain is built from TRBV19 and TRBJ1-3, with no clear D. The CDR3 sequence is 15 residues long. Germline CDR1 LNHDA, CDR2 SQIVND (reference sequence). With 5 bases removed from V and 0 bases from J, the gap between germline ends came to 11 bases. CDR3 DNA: TGTGCCAGTAGTCTCTCGAGGGACTCTGGAAACACCATATATTTT. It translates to CASSLSRDSGNTIYF.